This T cell receptor (beta chain) was captured by sequencing in a study of control samples from healthy donors and cancer patients. Using immunoSEQ multiplex PCR, the repertoire was profiled, and TCRdb retains in-frame clones only, with some absent. The sample records 90,000 to 100,000 clones, 75% to 85% being singletons. CDR1 and CDR2 from the germline V gene are SGDLS and YYNGEE. The CDR3 spans 16 residues. The V gene end was trimmed by 4 bases and the J gene end by 8 bases; junction bases not matched to a gene: 9. The TCR was taken from a woman aged 25-40 years in good health. The sample was blood. This chain joins TRBV9 and TRBJ2-1; 13 nucleotides line up with TRBD2. The CDR3 DNA is TGTGCCAGCAGCTTCCGACTAGCGGGGGGCGGGTATGAGCAGTTCTTC. Amino acid sequence: CASSFRLAGGGYEQFF.